This T cell receptor (beta chain) was recorded in a study of CD8+CD57+ T cells in acquired aplastic anemia. Across the whole study: The mean DNA yield obtained from sorted CD4+ and CD8+ cells came to about 3 ug.

Overall study results and limits: Patients were compared with controls for CD8+ Simpson's diversity, and no significant difference emerged. Some 28 CD8+ CDR3 sequences occurred in both the patients and the controls.

Concerning this clonotype itself: What it binds is not known.

The V gene's germline CDR1 is SGHTA and CDR2 FQGTGA. The CDR3 is 13 amino acids. V was trimmed by 8 bases and J by 3 bases, leaving 14 bases between them. Profiling of TCR beta VDJ combinations and CDR3 sequences used genomic DNA as template. TCRdb re-called the reads through MiXCR, storing one row per CDR3 protein. In the table there are 250,000 to 300,000 distinct CDR3 sequences, 45% to 65% of which are singletons. V and J are TRBV7-3 and TRBJ2-7, with a possible D match to TRBD1 (5 bases). This clonotype was obtained from a human donor with severe aplastic anemia or a healthy control (not recorded which). Source material: sorted CD4+, CD8+, or CD8+CD57+ T cells (not recorded which) from PBMCs. The CDR3 protein is CASGQHGLYEQYF. The DNA for the CDR3 is TGTGCCAGCGGACAACACGGCCTCTACGAGCAGTACTTC.